The rows below give T cell receptor beta chains drawn from one sample of a study of CD8 T cells in Susac syndrome. Each CDR3 protein is one row after TCRdb ran MiXCR on the immunoSEQ multiplex PCR reads. The sample lists over 65,000 distinct CDR3 sequences, more than 85% occurring once. The sequenced material came from CD4+ T cells from PBMCs. All receptors derive from a human donor with Susac syndrome. CDR3s leave out the opening cysteine and the closing phenylalanine or tryptophan. D genes are given only for firm matches.

CDR3	V	length	D	J
ASSQVAAYGYT	TRBV14	11	-	TRBJ1-2
ASSLVGTSGGAETQY	TRBV7-7	15	TRBD2	TRBJ2-5
ASSRGQGATQY	TRBV7-9	11	TRBD1	TRBJ2-5
ASSPDRAEMQY	TRBV7-2	11	TRBD1	TRBJ2-3
ASSLWTSGRANEQF	TRBV27	14	TRBD2	TRBJ2-1
ASSKGTGGLNTEAF	TRBV5-1	14	TRBD1	TRBJ1-1
ATSEGYNEQF	TRBV24-1	10	-	TRBJ2-1
ASSLRDRSNSPLH	TRBV7-2	13	-	TRBJ1-6
SVARGTGDDTYEQY	TRBV29-1	14	TRBD1	TRBJ2-7
AWSVQQGNQPQH	TRBV30	12	-	TRBJ1-5
ASRGYSNQPQH	TRBV2	11	-	TRBJ1-5
ATSGLAHSYNEQF	TRBV24-1	13	-	TRBJ2-1
ASKEGGGGYEQY	TRBV6-6	12	-	TRBJ2-7
ASSQDLDVDYT	TRBV4-1	11	-	TRBJ1-2
AISEELGTVAKNIQY	TRBV10-3	15	-	TRBJ2-4